This entry concerns a single T cell receptor beta chain. Clones were read by immunoSEQ multiplex PCR, and TCRdb kept only the in-frame ones, dropping some. There are about 74,000 clones in the sample; 70% to 90% occur only once, and 1.9% lies in the top ten. The data derive from a study of blood T cell repertoires in COVID-19. Germline V gene sequence: CDR1 SQVTM, CDR2 ANQGSEA. The V gene end was trimmed by 3 bases and the J gene end by 6 bases; junction bases not matched to a gene: 9. This CDR3 spans 15 amino acids. V usage is TRBV29-1 and J usage is TRBJ2-1; 9 bases map to TRBD1. This receptor was identified in a woman at least 80 years old with active or convalescent COVID-19. The sample was peripheral blood. CDR3 nucleotides: TGCAGCGTTGATCGGGGACAGGGTACGGGCAATGAGCAGTTCTTC. As protein: CSVDRGQGTGNEQFF.